Below, 14 T cell receptor beta chains from the same sample are listed, as sequenced in a study of graft-versus-host responses after intestinal transplantation. TCRdb's copy holds only in-frame clones and misses some; the assay was immunoSEQ multiplex PCR. Of tens of thousands of clones in the sample, 91% were seen once. No antigen has been identified for these receptors. The material was unstimulated CD8+ T cells sorted from spleen or lymph node cells, obtained before intestinal transplant. The receptors stem from a human donor who received an intestinal transplant.

The gene calls are TRBV4-1 and TRBJ2-6; tentative D call: TRBD1 (5 bases). Trimming pared 0 bases from V and 0 bases from J, leaving 9 bases between. The CDR3 loop spans 17 amino acids. CDR1 MGHRA and CDR2 YSYEKL come from the germline V gene. The CDR3 protein is CASSQEGVNSGANVLTF. CDR3 nucleotides: TGCGCCAGCAGCCAAGAAGGGGTTAACTCTGGGGCCAACGTCCTGACTTTC.

The chain has TRBV29-1 and TRBJ2-7; 9 bases align to TRBD1. The V gene end was trimmed by 8 bases and the J gene end by 3 bases; junction bases not matched to a gene: 5. The CDR3 is 12 residues long. Germline assignment: CDR1 SQVTM and CDR2 ANQGSEA. The CDR3 protein is CSFEGQGYEQYF. As DNA, the CDR3 is TGCAGCTTCGAGGGACAGGGCTACGAGCAGTACTTC.

This clone was seen once. The V call is TRBV4-1, the J call TRBJ2-3; TRBD2 is a possible D gene (6 bases). With 1 base removed from V and 0 bases from J, the gap between germline ends came to 14 bases. The CDR3 sequence is 17 residues long. The germline V gene encodes CDR1 MGHRA and CDR2 YSYEKL. The CDR3 region is CASSQGLAGRSTDTQYF. The CDR3 DNA reads as TGCGCCAGCAGCCAAGGGTTGGCGGGGCGAAGCACAGATACGCAGTATTTT.

The rearrangement joins TRBV5-4 to TRBJ2-1; 12 bases agree with TRBD2. The CDR3 is made up of 15 amino acids. Germline CDR1 is SGHNT and CDR2 is YYREEE (reference sequence). J was trimmed by 9 bases and V by 0 bases; bases with no gene match: 4. The CDR3: CASSLGLAGEVEQFF. The CDR3 nucleotides are TGTGCCAGCAGCTTGGGACTAGCGGGAGAGGTTGAGCAGTTCTTC.

The V call is TRBV19, the J call TRBJ2-7, with D possibly TRBD1 on 5 matching bases. The length of the CDR3 is 17 residues. CDR1 and CDR2 (germline): LNHDA, SQIVND (reference sequence). Trimming pared 5 bases from V and 0 bases from J, leaving 20 bases between. DNA for the CDR3: TGTGCCAGTAGTGGACCGTCGCGAAGGGGAAGCTCCTACGAGCAGTACTTC. Protein product: CASSGPSRRGSSYEQYF.

This chain uses TRBV6-5 with TRBJ1-6; no clear D gene. The V gene lost 5 bases and the J gene lost 0 bases, with 8 bases spanning the gap. The length of the CDR3 is 15 residues. Germline V gives CDR1 MNHEY, CDR2 SVGAGI. DNA for the CDR3: TGTGCCAGCAGTCAGATCAGCTCCTATAATTCACCCCTCCACTTT. It yields the protein CASSQISSYNSPLHF.

In its sample, this clone was seen once. The gene calls are TRBV19 and TRBJ1-1; 8 bases agree with TRBD1. The CDR3 covers 14 residues. The V gene end was trimmed by 6 bases and the J gene end by 6 bases; junction bases not matched to a gene: 9. CDR1 and CDR2 from the germline V gene are LNHDA and SQIVND (reference sequence). CDR3 sequence: CASRLDREVAEAFF. The CDR3, as DNA: TGTGCCAGTAGATTGGACAGGGAGGTCGCTGAAGCTTTCTTT.

This sequence joins TRBV4-1 and TRBJ1-2; tentatively, D is TRBD1 (5 bases). CDR1 and CDR2 (germline): MGHRA, YSYEKL. The germline V and J ends were trimmed by 1 base and 6 bases, with 12 bases remaining between them. This CDR3 spans 14 amino acids. This CDR3 is CASSQVGRADGYTF. The DNA of the CDR3 is TGCGCCAGCAGCCAAGTTGGCAGGGCGGATGGCTACACCTTC.

For this clone: Other DNA sequences in this specimen translate into the identical CDR3. The chain recombines TRBV27 with TRBJ2-5, with a possible D match to TRBD2 (6 bases). This CDR3 region has 14 residues. Germline values: CDR1 MNHEY, CDR2 SMNVEV (reference sequence). Between the trimmed V and J ends, which lost 0 bases and 1 base, there was a span of 6 bases. Here the CDR3 reads CASSLSGGQETQYF. The DNA for the CDR3 is TGTGCCAGCAGTTTATCCGGGGGCCAAGAGACCCAGTACTTC.

J is TRBJ1-2 and V is TRBV2; D is unclear. V lost 0 bases and J 0 bases, leaving 8 bases between the germline ends. This CDR3 region has 15 residues. Germline-derived CDR1 and CDR2 are SNHLY and FYNNEI. In nucleotides, the CDR3 is TGTGCCAGCAGTGAAGCGCTCCAGGCTAACTATGGCTACACCTTC. Translating it yields CASSEALQANYGYTF.

The V gene is TRBV7-9, the J gene TRBJ2-7; 7 bases line up with TRBD1. The CDR3 sequence is 15 residues long. CDR1 and CDR2 (germline): SEHNR, FQNEAQ (reference sequence). The trim removed 1 base at V and 1 base at J, leaving 4 bases unmatched. Here the CDR3 reads CASSLDTRGSYEQYF. As DNA, the CDR3 is TGTGCCAGCAGCTTAGACACCAGGGGGTCCTACGAGCAGTACTTC.

CDR3 DNA sequence: TGTGCCAGCAGGTCCACAGGAAACCCTCTATCAAGCTCTGGGGCCAACGTCCTGACTTTC. It translates to CASRSTGNPLSSSGANVLTF. This chain uses TRBV28 with TRBJ2-6, with a tentative D call TRBD1 (5 bases). The germline CDR1 and CDR2 sequences are MDHEN and SYDVKM. There are 20 residues in the CDR3. The V and J ends lost 6 bases and 0 bases respectively, with 24 bases between them.

The CDR3 coding sequence is TGTGCCAGCAGTTCAAGGCCGCTTGAGGTCTATGGCTACACCTTC. This translates into CASSSRPLEVYGYTF. The chain joins TRBV27 to TRBJ1-2; no definite D call. The V gene lost 4 bases and the J gene lost 4 bases, with 16 bases spanning the gap. The CDR3 consists of 15 residues. Germline CDR1 MNHEY, CDR2 SMNVEV (reference sequence).

The gene calls are TRBV4-1 and TRBJ1-4; 7 positions agree with TRBD1. J was trimmed by 1 base and V by 0 bases; bases with no gene match: 8. Germline V gene sequence: CDR1 MGHRA, CDR2 YSYEKL. The CDR3 consists of 18 residues. DNA of the CDR3: TGCGCCAGCAGCCAAGAAGGGGGCAGAGGGCTAACTAATGAAAAACTGTTTTTT. It codes for CASSQEGGRGLTNEKLFF.